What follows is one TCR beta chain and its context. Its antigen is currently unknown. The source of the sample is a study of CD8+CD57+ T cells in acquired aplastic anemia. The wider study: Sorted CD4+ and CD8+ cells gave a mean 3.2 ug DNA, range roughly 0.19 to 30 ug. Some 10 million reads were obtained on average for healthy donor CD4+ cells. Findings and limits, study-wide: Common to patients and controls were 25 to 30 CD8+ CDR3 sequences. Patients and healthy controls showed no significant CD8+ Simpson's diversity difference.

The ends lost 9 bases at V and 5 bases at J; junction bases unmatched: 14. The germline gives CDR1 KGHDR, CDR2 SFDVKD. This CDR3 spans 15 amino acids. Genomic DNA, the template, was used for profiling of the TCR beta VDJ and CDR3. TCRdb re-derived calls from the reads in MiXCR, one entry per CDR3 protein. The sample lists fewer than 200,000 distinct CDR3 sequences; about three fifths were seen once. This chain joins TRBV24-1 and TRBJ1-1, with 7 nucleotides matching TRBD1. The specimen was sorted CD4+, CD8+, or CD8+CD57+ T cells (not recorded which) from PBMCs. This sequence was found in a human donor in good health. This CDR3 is CATGTWRQGGTEAFF. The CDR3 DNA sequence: TGTGCCACCGGTACGTGGAGACAGGGAGGAACTGAAGCTTTCTTT.